This T cell receptor (beta chain) is drawn from a study of cytomegalovirus exposure and HLA in healthy donors. With 60 Vbeta and 13 Jbeta primers, the PCR was carried out. Data came from immunoSEQ multiplex PCR; TCRdb stores just in-frame clones and leaves some out. The table has approximately 180,000 clones, 70% to 85% seen once; the top ten hold under 5%. Points from the study as a whole: Accurate predictions that matched the HLA-A and HLA-B alleles of most subjects were reportedly made from TCR beta sequences. A later analysis showed HLA-associated TCR beta chains outstripping equally common others in clonal expansion.

Each donor's status was that of a healthy bone marrow donor. Despite likely unrecorded immune exposures, the donors were nominally healthy at the time of sampling. Of note for this clone: Its cognate antigen is unknown.

Per the germline V gene, CDR1 is GTSNPN and CDR2 is SVGIG (reference sequence). The CDR3 runs to 13 residues. Trimming took 4 bases from V and 1 from J, leaving 7 bases between them. This TCR was recovered from a man between 18 and 29 years old in good health and CMV-seronegative. This chain joins TRBV30 and TRBJ2-2; no definite D call. Sequencing used PBMCs. CDR3 coding DNA: TGTGCCTGGAATAGAGGGAACACCGGGGAGCTGTTTTTT. This sequence encodes CAWNRGNTGELFF.